This TCR beta chain emerged from a study of CD8 T cells in Susac syndrome. Trimming removed 6 bases from V and 9 bases from J, with 12 bases in between. Germline V gives CDR1 DFQATT, CDR2 SNEGSKA (reference sequence). The CDR3 is 12 residues long. cDNA came from 0.5 to 1 ug RNA primed by random hexamers. The amplification used immunoSEQ multiplex PCR on TCR beta CDR3; it spanned 54 Vbeta and 13 Jbeta. TCRdb itself ran the immunoSEQ multiplex PCR reads through MiXCR, one entry per CDR3 protein. This sample has 150,000 to 180,000 distinct CDR3 sequences; about 95% occur once, and the top ten carry 0.14% to 0.15%. TCR beta was sequenced from blood CD8+ and CD4+ T cells.

The source is a human donor with multiple sclerosis. The V gene is TRBV20-1, the J gene TRBJ1-6; D not resolved. Sequencing used CD8+ T cells from PBMCs. The CDR3 DNA reads as TGCAGTGCCCGAGGGTTCGGTTCACCCCTCCACTTT. The encoded protein is CSARGFGSPLHF.